This T cell receptor (beta chain) appears in the sequencing data of a study of a mutant IDH1 vaccine in newly diagnosed glioma. As for the study in general: Treated patients had a mean age of 40.4 years and a 62.5% male, 37.5% female split.

Study results and caveats: It seemed that pseudoprogression was not linked to changes in the top peripheral T cell clonotypes.

TCRdb's copy holds only in-frame clones and misses some; the assay was immunoSEQ multiplex PCR. The repertoire includes about 54,000 clones, roughly 80% of them detected once, and approximately 19% sits in the top ten. This clone was seen a few times. Its cognate antigen is unknown. This sample's time point: baseline, week 1 (first vaccination visit). The treatment: pre-vaccination baseline after standard-of-care therapy. J gave up 0 bases and V 3 bases, and 2 bases lay outside the gene matches. The CDR3 extends over 15 amino acids. Per germline, CDR1 KGHSH and CDR2 LQKENI. The J gene is TRBJ1-1, the V gene TRBV18; 9 bases are a match to TRBD1. The sample consisted of PBMCs, taken from a glioma patient treated with radiotherapy, temozolomide or both. This sequence originates from a man younger than 35 with glioma. The CDR3 is CASSPGQGLNTEAFF. The CDR3 coding sequence is TGTGCCAGCTCACCCGGACAGGGGCTGAACACTGAAGCTTTCTTT.